This T cell receptor beta chain was retrieved from a study of cytomegalovirus exposure and HLA in healthy donors. As for the study in general: The study's early data release held roughly 91 million unique TCRs from HLA-typed donors. Points from the study as a whole: Earlier analysis looked at TCR beta V segments, and most were productive about 87% or about 30% of the time. Later analysis identified a missense DCLRE1C variant that was linked to TCR beta V- and J-gene trimming. Later on, analysis showed that most CMV-associated TCR beta chains appeared to be HLA-restricted.

A remark on this clone: Antigen specificity is unknown.

The CDR3 loop spans 16 amino acids. Trimming took 4 bases from V and 5 from J; bases not matched to a gene: 13. Germline V gene lookup returns CDR1 MDHEN and CDR2 SYDVKM. The PCR used 60 Vbeta and 13 Jbeta primers. The data were produced by immunoSEQ multiplex PCR, yet TCRdb's version contains in-frame clones alone and is incomplete. This table holds approximately 110,000 clones, 73% found once. The TCR sequence derives from a man aged 60 to 75 in good health and CMV-seropositive. The sequenced sample consisted of PBMCs. V and J are TRBV28 and TRBJ2-5, with 7 bases fitting TRBD2. CDR3 residues: CASSSKASGLRETQYF. In nucleotides, the CDR3 is TGTGCCAGCAGTTCTAAAGCTAGCGGCCTTAGGGAGACCCAGTACTTC.